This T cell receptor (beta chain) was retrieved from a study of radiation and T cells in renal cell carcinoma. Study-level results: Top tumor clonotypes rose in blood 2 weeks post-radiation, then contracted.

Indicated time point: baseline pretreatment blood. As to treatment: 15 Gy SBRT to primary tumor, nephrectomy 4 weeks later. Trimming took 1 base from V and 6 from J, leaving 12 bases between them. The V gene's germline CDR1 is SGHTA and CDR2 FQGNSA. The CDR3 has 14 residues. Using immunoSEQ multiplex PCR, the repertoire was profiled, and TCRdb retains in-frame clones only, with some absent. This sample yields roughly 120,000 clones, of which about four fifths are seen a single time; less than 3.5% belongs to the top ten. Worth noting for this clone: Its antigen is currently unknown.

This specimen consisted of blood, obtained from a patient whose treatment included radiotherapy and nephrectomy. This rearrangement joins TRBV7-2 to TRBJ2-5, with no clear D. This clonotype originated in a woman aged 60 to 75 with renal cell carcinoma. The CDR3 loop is CASSLGGSKKTQYF. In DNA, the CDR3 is TGTGCCAGCAGCTTAGGCGGTAGTAAGAAGACCCAGTACTTC.